This T cell receptor (beta chain) was identified in a study of shared clonotypes between healthy human individuals. Study as a whole: Donors consisted of a couple of women and a few men between 18 and 49.

From germline, CDR1 is LNHDA and CDR2 SQIVND (reference sequence). The V and J ends lost 7 bases and 4 bases, in that order; junction bases with no gene match: 17. CDR3 length: 18 amino acids. Study-wide points: It was only blood that was sampled, and tissue repertoires likely differ.

Original methodology: Junction-only sequences without quality scores came from ImmunoSEQ, so filtering differed. The data were produced by immunoSEQ multiplex PCR, yet TCRdb's version contains in-frame clones alone and is incomplete. V and J calls and clone size are copied from that table; D and trimming were computed from the DNA. The sample carries fewer than 700,000 clones, about 80% recorded once. With respect to this clone: What it recognizes is unknown.

This TCR derives from a woman in her forties in good health. Some clones in this sample may be carry-over from other donors' samples. The source material was PBMCs. V usage is TRBV19 and J usage is TRBJ1-4; 8 bases are shared with TRBD1. The CDR3 DNA reads as TGTGCCAGTACTGCCGGTTTCAGGGGGCGAGCCCGTAATGAAAAACTGTTTTTT. Encoded protein: CASTAGFRGRARNEKLFF.